Given below is one T cell receptor (beta chain) in context. Its antigen is not identified. These data are taken from a study of OX40 agonist ivuxolimab in advanced cancers. Study-wide results and limits: Normalized expansion of T-cell clones was also low for some nonresponders.

Method: immunoSEQ multiplex PCR; TCRdb's copy keeps in-frame clones and lacks some. The sample lists about 77,000 clones, 85% occurring once. Trimming removed 4 bases from V and 5 bases from J, with 11 bases in between. The germline V gene encodes CDR1 SGHTA and CDR2 FQGNSA. There are 13 residues in the CDR3. The chain recombines TRBV7-2 with TRBJ1-1, with no clear D. The receptor was derived from an adult with an advanced solid tumor such as melanoma, head and neck, liver or kidney cancer. Sequenced material: CD4+ or CD8+ T cells sorted from blood, taken in a trial of the OX40 agonist ivuxolimab. This CDR3 is CASSSGHGTEAFF. The DNA for the CDR3 is TGTGCCAGCAGCTCCGGCCATGGGACTGAAGCTTTCTTT. Drawing the rest from reference TRBV7-2 and TRBJ1-1, the complete variable domain is GAGVSQSPSNKVTEKGKDVELRCDPISGHTALYWYRQSLGQGLEFLIYFQGNSAPDKSGLPSDRFSAERTGGSVSTLTIQRTQQEDSAVYLCASSSGHGTEAFFGQGTRLTVV.